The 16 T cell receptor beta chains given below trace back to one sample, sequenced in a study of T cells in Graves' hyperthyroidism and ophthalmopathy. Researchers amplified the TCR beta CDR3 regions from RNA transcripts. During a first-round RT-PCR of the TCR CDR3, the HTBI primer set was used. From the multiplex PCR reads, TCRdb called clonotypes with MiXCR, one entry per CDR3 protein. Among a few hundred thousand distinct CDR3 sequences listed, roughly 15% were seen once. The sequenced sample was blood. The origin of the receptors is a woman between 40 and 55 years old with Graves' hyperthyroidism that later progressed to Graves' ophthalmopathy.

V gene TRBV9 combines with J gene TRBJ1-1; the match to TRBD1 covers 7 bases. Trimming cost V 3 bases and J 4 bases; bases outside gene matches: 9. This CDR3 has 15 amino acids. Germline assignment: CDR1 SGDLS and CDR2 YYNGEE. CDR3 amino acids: CASSGTGERGTEAFF. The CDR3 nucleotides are TGTGCCAGCAGCGGGACAGGTGAGCGGGGCACTGAAGCTTTCTTT. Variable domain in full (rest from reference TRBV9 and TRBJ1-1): DSGVTQTPKHLITATGQRVTLRCSPRSGDLSVYWYQQSLDQGLQFLIQYYNGEERAKGNILERFSAQQFPDLHSELNLSSLELGDSALYFCASSGTGERGTEAFFGQGTRLTVV.

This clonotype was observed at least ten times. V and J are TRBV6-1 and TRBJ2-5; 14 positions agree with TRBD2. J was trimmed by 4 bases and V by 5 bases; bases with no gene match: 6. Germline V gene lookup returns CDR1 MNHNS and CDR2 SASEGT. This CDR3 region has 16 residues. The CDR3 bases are TGTGCCAGCAGTAAGGGACTAGCGGGAGTGACAGAGACCCAGTACTTC. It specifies CASSKGLAGVTETQYF.

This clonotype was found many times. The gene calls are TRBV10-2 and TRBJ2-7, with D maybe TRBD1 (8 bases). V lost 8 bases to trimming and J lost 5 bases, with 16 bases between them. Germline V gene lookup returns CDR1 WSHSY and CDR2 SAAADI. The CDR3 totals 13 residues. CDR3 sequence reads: CASSNRGGNEQYF. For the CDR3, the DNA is TGCGCCAGCTCAAACAGGGGGGGGAACGAGCAGTACTTC.

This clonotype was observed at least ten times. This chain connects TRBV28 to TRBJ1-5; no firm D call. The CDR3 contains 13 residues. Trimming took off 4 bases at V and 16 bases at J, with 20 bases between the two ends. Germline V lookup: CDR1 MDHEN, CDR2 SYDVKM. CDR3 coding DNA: TGTGCCAGCAGTTCCACGTCAACCCCCCTGGCACATTTT. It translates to CASSSTSTPLAHF.

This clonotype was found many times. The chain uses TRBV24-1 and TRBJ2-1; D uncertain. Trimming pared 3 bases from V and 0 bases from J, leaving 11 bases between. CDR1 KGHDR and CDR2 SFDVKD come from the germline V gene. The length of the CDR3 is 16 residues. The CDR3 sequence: CATSDRTASSYNEQFF. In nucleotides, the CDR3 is TGTGCCACCAGTGATCGGACGGCGAGCTCCTACAATGAGCAGTTCTTC.

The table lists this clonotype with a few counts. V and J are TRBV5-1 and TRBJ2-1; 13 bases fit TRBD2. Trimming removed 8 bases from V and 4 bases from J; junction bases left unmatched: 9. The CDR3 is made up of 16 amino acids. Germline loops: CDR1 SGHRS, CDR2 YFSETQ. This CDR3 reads CASTRLAGGRYNEQFF. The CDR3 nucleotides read TGCGCCAGTACCCGACTAGCGGGAGGTCGGTACAATGAGCAGTTCTTC. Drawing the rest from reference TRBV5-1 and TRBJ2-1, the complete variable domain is KAGVTQTPRYLIKTRGQQVTLSCSPISGHRSVSWYQQTPGQGLQFLFEYFSETQRNKGNFPGRFSGRQFSNSRSEMNVSTLELGDSALYLCASTRLAGGRYNEQFFGPGTRLTVL.

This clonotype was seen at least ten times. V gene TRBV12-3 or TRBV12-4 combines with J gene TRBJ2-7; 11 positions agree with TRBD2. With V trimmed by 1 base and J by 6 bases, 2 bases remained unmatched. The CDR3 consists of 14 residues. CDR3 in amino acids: CASSLGTSGSEQYF. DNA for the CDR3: TGTGCCAGCAGTTTAGGAACTAGCGGGAGCGAGCAGTACTTC.

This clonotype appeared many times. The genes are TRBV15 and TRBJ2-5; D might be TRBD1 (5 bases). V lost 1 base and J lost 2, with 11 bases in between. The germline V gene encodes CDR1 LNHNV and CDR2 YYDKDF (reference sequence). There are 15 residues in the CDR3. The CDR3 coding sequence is TGTGCCACCAGCAGAGGGGTCAGGGAACAAGAGACCCAGTACTTC. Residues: CATSRGVREQETQYF.

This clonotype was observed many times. The CDR3 here is CSARATGNIQYF. For the CDR3, the DNA is TGCAGTGCTAGGGCAACGGGAAACATTCAGTACTTC. This chain links TRBV20-1 with TRBJ2-4; no firm D call. The CDR3 has 12 amino acids. Germline values: CDR1 DFQATT, CDR2 SNEGSKA (reference sequence). The V and J ends lost 3 bases and 6 bases respectively, with 9 bases between them.

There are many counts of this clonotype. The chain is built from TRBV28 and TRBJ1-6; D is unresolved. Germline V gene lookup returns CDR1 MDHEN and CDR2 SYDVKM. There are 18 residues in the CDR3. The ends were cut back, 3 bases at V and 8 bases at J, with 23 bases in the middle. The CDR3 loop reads CASSFYWSGRSHDSPLHF. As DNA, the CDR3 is TGTGCCAGCAGTTTTTATTGGTCGGGCAGGTCGCATGATTCACCCCTCCACTTT.

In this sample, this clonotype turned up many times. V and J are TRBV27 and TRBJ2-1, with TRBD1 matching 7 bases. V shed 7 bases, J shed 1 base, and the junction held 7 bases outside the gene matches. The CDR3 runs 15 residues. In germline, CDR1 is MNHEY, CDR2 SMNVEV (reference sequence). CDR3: CASKSDRRSYNEQFF. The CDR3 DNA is TGTGCCAGCAAATCGGACAGGAGATCCTACAATGAGCAGTTCTTC.

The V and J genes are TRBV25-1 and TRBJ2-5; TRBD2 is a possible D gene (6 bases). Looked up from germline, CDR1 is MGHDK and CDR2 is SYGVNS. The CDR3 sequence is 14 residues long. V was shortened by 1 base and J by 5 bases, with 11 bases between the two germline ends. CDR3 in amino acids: CASSEWAGRETQYF. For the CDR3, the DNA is TGTGCCAGCAGTGAATGGGCGGGAAGGGAGACCCAGTACTTC.

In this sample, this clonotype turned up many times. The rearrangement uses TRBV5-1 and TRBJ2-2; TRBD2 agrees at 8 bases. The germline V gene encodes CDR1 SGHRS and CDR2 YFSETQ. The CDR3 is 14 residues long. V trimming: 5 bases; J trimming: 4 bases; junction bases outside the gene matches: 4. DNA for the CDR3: TGCGCCAGCAGTCCAACTAGCGGCACCGGGGAGCTGTTTTTT. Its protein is CASSPTSGTGELFF.

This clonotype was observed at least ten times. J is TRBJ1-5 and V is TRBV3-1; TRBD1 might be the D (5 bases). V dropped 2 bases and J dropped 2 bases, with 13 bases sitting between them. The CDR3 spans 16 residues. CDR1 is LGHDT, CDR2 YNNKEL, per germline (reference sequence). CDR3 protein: CASSQYDSLGNQPQHF. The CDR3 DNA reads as TGTGCCAGCAGCCAATATGACAGCCTGGGCAATCAGCCCCAGCATTTT.

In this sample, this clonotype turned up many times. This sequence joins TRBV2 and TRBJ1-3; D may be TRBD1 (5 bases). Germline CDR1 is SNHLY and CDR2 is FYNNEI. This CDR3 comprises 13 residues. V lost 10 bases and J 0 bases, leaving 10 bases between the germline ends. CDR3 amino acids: CAIRRGSGNTIYF. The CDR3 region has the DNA TGTGCCATCCGAAGGGGCTCTGGAAACACCATATATTTT. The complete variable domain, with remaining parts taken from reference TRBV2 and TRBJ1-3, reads EPEVTQTPSHQVTQMGQEVILRCVPISNHLYFYWYRQILGQKVEFLVSFYNNEISEKSEIFDDQFSVERPDGSNFTLKIRSTKLEDSAMYFCAIRRGSGNTIYFGEGSWLTVV.

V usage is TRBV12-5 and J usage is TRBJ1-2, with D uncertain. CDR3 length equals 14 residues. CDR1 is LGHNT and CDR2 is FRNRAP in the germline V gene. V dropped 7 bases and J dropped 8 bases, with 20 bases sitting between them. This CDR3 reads CASEIASSVQGYTF. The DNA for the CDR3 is TGTGCTAGTGAGATCGCCAGCTCAGTCCAGGGCTACACCTTC.